Sequencing of this T cell receptor beta chain was carried out in a study of beta chain features in type 1 diabetes. The entirety of the isolated RNA underwent reverse transcription, so expressed TCRB transcripts were sequenced. Approximately 1 million reads, on average, were obtained from stem cell-like memory T cell samples. The protocol was immunoSEQ multiplex PCR, while the TCRdb copy is restricted to in-frame clones and leaves out a portion. The sample lists tens of thousands of clones; about 32% were seen once. The CDR3 is 14 amino acids. Trimming pared 2 bases from V and 2 bases from J, leaving 9 bases between. CDR1 is SGHTA, CDR2 FQGNSA, per germline. This clone was seen only a few times. Its antigen remains unidentified. Sorted populations all exceeded 95% purity. The study's findings and limits: PCR might show a preference for shorter templates, equally across patients and controls. For Type 1 diabetes patients, all four CD4+ subsets carried TCRB CDR3s that were moderately but significantly shorter.

The chain recombines TRBV7-2 with TRBJ1-2; D not certain. This sequence was found in a woman in her late teens or twenties in good health. Sequencing was done on a sample of stem cell memory CD4+ T cells from blood. CDR3 nucleotides: TGTGCCAGCAGCTTAAGCTCTGTAAACTATGGCTACACCTTC. This translates into CASSLSSVNYGYTF. Looking up the rest from reference TRBV7-2 and TRBJ1-2 gives the full variable domain: GAGVSQSPSNKVTEKGKDVELRCDPISGHTALYWYRQSLGQGLEFLIYFQGNSAPDKSGLPSDRFSAERTGGSVSTLTIQRTQQEDSAVYLCASSLSSVNYGYTFGSGTRLTVV.